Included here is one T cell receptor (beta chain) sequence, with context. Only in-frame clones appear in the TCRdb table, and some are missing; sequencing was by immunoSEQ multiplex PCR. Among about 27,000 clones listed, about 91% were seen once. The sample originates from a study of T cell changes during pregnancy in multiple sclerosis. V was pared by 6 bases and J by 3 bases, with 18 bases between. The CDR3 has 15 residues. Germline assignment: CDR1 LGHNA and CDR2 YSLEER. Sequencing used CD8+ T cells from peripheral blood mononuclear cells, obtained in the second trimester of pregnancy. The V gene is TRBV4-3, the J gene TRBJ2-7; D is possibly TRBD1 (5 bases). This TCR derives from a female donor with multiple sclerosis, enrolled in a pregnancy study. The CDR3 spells CASRLSRVGLYEQYF. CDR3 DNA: TGCGCCAGCAGACTTTCTAGGGTGGGGCTCTACGAGCAGTACTTC.